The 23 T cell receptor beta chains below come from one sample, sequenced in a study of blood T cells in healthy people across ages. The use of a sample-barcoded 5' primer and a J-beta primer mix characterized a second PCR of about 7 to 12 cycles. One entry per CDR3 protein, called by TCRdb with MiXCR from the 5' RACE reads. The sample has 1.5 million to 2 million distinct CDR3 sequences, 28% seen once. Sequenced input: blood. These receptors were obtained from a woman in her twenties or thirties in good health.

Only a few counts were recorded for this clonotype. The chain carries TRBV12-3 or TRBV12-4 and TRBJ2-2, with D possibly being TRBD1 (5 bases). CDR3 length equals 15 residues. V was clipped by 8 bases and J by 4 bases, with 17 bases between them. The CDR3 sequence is CASSFVDSSTGELFF. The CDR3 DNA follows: TGTGCCAGCTCCTTCGTCGACAGCTCCACCGGGGAGCTGTTTTTT.

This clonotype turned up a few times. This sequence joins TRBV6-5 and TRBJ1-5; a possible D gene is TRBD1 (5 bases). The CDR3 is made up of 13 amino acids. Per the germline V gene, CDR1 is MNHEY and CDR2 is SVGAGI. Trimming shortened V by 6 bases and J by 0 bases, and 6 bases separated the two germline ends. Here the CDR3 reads CASRGASNQPQHF. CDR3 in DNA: TGTGCCAGCAGAGGGGCTAGCAATCAGCCCCAGCATTTT.

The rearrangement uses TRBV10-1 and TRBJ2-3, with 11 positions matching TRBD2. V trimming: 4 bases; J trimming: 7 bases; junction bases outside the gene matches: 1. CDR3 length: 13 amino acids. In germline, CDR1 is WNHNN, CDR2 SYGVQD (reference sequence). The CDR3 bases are TGCGCCAGCAGTGCGACTAGCGGGAATACGCAGTATTTT. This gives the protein CASSATSGNTQYF.

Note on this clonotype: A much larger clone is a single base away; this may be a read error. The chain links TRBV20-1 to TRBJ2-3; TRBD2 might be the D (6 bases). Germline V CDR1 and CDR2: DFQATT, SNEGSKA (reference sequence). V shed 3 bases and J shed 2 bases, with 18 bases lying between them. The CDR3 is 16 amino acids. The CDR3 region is CSASRLVASITDTQYF. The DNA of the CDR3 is TGCAGTGCTAGCCGACTAGTGGCTTCTATCACAGATACGCAGTATTTT.

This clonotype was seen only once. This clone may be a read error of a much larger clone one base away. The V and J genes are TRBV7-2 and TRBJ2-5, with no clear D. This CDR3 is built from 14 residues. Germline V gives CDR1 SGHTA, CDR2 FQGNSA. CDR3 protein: CASSVGRHQGTQYF. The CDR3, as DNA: TGTGCCAGCAGCGTCGGCCGGCACCAAGGGACCCAGTACTTC.

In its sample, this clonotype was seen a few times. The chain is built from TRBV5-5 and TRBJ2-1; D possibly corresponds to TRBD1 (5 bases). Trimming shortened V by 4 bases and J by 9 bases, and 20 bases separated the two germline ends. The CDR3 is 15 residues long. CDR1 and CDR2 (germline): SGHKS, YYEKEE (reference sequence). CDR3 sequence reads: CASSLGIQAIGEQFF. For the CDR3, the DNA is TGTGCCAGCAGCCTTGGCATACAGGCGATAGGTGAGCAGTTCTTC. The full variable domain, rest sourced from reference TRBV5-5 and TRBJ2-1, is DAGVTQSPTHLIKTRGQQVTLRCSPISGHKSVSWYQQVLGQGPQFIFQYYEKEERGRGNFPDRFSARQFPNYSSELNVNALLLGDSALYLCASSLGIQAIGEQFFGPGTRLTVL.

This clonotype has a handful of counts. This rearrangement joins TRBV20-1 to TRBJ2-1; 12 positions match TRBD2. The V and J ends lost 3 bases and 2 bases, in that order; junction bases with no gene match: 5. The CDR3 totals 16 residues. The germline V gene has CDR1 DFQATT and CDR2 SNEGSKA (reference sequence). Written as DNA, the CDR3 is TGCAGTGCTAGCACTAGCGGGAGGTCGACCTACAATGAGCAGTTCTTC. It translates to CSASTSGRSTYNEQFF.

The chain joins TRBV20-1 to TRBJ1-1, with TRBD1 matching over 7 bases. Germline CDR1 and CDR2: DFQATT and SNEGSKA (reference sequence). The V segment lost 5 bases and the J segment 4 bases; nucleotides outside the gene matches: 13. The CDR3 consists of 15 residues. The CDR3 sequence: CSAATGGGEGTEAFF. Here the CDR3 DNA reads TGCAGTGCTGCGACGGGAGGGGGCGAGGGCACTGAAGCTTTCTTT.

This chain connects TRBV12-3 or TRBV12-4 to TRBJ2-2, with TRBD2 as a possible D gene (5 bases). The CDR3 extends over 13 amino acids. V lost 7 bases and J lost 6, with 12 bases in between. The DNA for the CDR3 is TGTGCCAGCACCTTCGGGATTGCCGGGGAGCTGTTTTTT. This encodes CASTFGIAGELFF.

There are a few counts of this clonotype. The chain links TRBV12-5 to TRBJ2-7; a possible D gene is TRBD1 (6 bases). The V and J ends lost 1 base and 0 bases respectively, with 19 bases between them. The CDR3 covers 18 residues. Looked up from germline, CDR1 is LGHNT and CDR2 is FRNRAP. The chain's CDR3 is CASGLATGSVLSSYEQYF. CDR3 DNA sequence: TGTGCTAGTGGTTTGGCGACAGGTTCGGTCTTGAGCTCCTACGAGCAGTACTTC.

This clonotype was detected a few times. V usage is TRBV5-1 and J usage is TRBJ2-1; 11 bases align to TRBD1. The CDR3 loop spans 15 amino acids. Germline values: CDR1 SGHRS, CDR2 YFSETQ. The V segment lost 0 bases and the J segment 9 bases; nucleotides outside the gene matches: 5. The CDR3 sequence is CASSLEGQGGSEQFF. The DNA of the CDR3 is TGCGCCAGCAGCTTGGAGGGACAGGGGGGGTCTGAGCAGTTCTTC.

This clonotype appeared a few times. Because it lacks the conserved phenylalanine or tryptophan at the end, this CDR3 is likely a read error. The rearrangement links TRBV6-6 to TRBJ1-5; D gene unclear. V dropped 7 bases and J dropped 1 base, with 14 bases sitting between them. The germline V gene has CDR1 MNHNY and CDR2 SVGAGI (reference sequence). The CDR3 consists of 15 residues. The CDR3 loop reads CASKDREASNQPQHC. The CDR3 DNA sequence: TGTGCCAGCAAAGACCGGGAGGCGAGCAATCAGCCCCAGCATTGT.

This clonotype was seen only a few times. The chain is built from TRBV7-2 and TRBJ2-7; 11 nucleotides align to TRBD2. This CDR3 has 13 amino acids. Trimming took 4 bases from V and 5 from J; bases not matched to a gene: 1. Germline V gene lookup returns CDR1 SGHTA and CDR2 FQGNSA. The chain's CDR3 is CASSSSGRNEQYF. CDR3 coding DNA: TGTGCCAGCAGCTCTAGCGGGAGGAACGAGCAGTACTTC.

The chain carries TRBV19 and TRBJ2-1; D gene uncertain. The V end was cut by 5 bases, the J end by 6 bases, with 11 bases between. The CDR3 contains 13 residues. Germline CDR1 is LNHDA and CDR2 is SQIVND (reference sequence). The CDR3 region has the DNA TGTGCCAGTAGTGACGGACGTCTCAATGAGCAGTTCTTC. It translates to CASSDGRLNEQFF.

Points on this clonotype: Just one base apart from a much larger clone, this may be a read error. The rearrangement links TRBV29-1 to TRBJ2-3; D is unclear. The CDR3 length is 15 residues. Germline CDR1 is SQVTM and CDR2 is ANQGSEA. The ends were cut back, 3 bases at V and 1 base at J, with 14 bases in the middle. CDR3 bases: TGCAGCGTTGAGGGCGGATACCGTGGCACAGATACGCAGTATTTT. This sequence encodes CSVEGGYRGTDTQYF.

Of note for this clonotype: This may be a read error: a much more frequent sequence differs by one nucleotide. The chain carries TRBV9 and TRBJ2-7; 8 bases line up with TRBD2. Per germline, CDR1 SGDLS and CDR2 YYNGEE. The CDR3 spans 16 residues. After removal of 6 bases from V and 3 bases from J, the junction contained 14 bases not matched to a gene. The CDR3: CASNASLAGYSYEQYF. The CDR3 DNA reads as TGTGCCAGCAACGCCTCCTTAGCGGGATATAGCTACGAGCAGTACTTC.

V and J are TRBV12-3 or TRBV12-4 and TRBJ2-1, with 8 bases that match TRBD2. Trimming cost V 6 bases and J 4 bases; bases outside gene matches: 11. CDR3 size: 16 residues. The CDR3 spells CASSLSASGYYNEQFF. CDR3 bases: TGTGCCAGCAGCCTATCGGCTAGCGGGTATTACAATGAGCAGTTCTTC.

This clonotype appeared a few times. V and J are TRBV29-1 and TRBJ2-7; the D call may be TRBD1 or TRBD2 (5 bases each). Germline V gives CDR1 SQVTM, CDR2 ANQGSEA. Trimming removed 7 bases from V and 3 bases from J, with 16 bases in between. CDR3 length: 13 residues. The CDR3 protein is CSAAPPGRYEQYF. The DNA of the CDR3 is TGCAGCGCTGCACCGCCGGGACGCTACGAGCAGTACTTC.

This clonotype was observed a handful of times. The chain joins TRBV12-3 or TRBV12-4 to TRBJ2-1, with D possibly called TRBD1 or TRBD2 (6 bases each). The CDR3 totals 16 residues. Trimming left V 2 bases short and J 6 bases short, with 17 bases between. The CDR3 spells CASSLRRGAGSNEQFF. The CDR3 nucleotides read TGTGCCAGCAGTTTAAGGAGGGGGGCCGGATCCAATGAGCAGTTCTTC.

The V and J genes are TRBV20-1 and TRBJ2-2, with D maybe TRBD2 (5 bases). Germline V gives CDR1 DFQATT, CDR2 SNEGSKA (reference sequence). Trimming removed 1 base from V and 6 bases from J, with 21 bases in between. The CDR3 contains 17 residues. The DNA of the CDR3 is TGCAGTGCTAGAGGAGCGGCAGGAGCTTTATACGCCGGGGAGCTGTTTTTT. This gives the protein CSARGAAGALYAGELFF.

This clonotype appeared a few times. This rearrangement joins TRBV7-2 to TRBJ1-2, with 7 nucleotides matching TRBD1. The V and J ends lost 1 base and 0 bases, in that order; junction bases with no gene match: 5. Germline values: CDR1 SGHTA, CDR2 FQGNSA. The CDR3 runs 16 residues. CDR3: CASSLDSRGANYGYTF. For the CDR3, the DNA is TGTGCCAGCAGCTTAGATAGCAGGGGGGCTAACTATGGCTACACCTTC.

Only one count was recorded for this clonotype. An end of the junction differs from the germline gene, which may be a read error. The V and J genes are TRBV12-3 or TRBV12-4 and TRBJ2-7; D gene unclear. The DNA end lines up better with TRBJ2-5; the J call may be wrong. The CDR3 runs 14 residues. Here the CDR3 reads CAGSPMAPQETQYF. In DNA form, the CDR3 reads TGTGCCGGCAGCCCGATGGCCCCACAAGAGACCCAGTACTTC.

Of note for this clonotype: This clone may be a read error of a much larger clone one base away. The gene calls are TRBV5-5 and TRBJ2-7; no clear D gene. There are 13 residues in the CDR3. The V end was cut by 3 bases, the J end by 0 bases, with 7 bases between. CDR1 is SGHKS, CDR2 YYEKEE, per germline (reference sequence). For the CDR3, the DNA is TGTGCCAGCAGCTGGGCACTCTCCTACGAGCAGTACTTC. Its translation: CASSWALSYEQYF. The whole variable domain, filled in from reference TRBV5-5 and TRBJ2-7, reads DAGVTQSPTHLIKTRGQQVTLRCSPISGHKSVSWYQQVLGQGPQFIFQYYEKEERGRGNFPDRFSARQFPNYSSELNVNALLLGDSALYLCASSWALSYEQYFGPGTRLTVT.